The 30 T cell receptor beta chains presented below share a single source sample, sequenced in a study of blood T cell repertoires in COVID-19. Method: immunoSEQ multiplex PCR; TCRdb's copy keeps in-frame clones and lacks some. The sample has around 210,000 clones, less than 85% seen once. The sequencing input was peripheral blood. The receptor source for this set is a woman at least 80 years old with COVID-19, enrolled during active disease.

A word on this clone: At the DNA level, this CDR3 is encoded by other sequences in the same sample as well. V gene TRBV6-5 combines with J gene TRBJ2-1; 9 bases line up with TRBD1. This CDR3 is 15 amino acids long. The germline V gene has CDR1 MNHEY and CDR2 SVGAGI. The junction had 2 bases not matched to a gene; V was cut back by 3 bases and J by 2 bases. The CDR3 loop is CASSYGTGTYNEQFF. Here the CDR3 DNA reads TGTGCCAGCAGTTATGGGACAGGGACCTACAATGAGCAGTTCTTC.

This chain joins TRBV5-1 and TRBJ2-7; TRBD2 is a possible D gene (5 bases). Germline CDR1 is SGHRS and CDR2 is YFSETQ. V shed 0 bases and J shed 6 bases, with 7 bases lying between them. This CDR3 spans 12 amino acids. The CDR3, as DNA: TGCGCCAGCAGCTTGGGGACTGGCGAGCAGTACTTC. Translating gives CASSLGTGEQYF.

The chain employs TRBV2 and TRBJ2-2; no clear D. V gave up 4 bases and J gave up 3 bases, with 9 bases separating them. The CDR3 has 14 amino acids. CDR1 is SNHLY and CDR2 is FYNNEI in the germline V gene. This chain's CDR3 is CASSGLVDTGELFF. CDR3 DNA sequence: TGTGCCAGCAGTGGGCTAGTGGACACCGGGGAGCTGTTTTTT.

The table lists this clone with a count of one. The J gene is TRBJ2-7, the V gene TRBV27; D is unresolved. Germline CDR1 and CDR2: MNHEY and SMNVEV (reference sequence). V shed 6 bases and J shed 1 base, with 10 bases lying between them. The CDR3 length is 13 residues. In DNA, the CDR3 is TGTGCCAGCAGGGCAGGTCCGTCCTACGAGCAGTACTTC. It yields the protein CASRAGPSYEQYF.

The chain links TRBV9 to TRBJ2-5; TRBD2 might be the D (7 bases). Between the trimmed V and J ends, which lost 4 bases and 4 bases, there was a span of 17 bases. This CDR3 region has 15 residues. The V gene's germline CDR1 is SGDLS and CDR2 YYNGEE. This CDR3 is CASSPRGGSGETQYF. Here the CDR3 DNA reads TGTGCCAGCAGCCCCCGCGGGGGCTCTGGAGAGACCCAGTACTTC. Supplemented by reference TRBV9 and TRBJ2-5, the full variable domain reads DSGVTQTPKHLITATGQRVTLRCSPRSGDLSVYWYQQSLDQGLQFLIQYYNGEERAKGNILERFSAQQFPDLHSELNLSSLELGDSALYFCASSPRGGSGETQYFGPGTRLLVL.

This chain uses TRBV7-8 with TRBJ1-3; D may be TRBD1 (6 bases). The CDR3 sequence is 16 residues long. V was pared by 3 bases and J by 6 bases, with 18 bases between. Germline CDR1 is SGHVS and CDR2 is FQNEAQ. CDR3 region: CASSFLSTGPENTIYF. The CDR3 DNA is TGTGCCAGCAGCTTCCTATCGACAGGTCCAGAAAACACCATATATTTT.

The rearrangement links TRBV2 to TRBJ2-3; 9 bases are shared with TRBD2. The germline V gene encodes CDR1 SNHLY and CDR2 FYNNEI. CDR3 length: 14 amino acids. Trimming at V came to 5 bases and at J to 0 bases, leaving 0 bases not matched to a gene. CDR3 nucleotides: TGTGCCAGCAGTCTAGCGGGAAGCACAGATACGCAGTATTTT. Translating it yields CASSLAGSTDTQYF.

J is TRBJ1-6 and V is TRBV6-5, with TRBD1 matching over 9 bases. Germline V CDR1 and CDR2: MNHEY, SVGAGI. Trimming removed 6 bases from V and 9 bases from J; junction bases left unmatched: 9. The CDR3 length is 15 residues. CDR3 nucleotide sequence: TGTGCCAGCAGCTCTACAGGGGGCGTGAGTTCACCCCTCCACTTT. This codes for CASSSTGGVSSPLHF.

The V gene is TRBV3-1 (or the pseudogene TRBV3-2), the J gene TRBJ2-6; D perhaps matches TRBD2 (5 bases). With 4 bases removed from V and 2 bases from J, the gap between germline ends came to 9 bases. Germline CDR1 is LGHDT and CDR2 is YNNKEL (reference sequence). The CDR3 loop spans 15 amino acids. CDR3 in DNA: TGTGCCAGCAGCCCGGAGGATCCTGGGGCCAACGTCCTGACTTTC. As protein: CASSPEDPGANVLTF.

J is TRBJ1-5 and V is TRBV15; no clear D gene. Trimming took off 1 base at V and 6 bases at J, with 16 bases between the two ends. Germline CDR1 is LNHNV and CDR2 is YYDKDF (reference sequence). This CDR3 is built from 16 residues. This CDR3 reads CATSRGEREGRQPQHF. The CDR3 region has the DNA TGTGCCACCAGCAGAGGGGAGAGGGAAGGGCGTCAGCCCCAGCATTTT.

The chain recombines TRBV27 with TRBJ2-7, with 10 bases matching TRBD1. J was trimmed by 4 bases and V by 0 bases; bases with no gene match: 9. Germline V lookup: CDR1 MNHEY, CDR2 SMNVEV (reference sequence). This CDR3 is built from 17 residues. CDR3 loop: CASSLSRPGTGAYEQYF. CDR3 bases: TGTGCCAGCAGTTTATCGAGGCCCGGGACAGGGGCGTACGAGCAGTACTTC.

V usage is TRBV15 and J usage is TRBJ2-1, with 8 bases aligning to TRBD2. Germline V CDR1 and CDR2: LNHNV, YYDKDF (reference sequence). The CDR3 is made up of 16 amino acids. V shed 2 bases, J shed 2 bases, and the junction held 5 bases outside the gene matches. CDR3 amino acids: CATSRTSGSAYNEQFF. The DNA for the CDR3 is TGTGCCACCAGCAGAACGAGCGGGAGCGCCTACAATGAGCAGTTCTTC.

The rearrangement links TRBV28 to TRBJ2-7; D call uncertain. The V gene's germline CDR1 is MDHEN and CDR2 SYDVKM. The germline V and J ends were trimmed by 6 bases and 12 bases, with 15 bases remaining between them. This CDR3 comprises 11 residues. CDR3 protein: CASSPNTSPYF. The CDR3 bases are TGTGCCAGCAGCCCTAATACCTCTCCGTACTTC.

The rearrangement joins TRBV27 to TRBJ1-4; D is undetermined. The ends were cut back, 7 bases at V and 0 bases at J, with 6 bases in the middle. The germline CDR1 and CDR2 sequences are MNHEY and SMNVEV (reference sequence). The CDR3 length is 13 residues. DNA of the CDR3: TGTGCCAGCAAGTCTACAACTAATGAAAAACTGTTTTTT. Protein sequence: CASKSTTNEKLFF.

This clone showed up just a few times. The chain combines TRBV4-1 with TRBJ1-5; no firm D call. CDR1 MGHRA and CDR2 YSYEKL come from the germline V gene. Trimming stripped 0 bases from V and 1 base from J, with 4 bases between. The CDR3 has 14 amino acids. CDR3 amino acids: CASSQDESNQPQHF. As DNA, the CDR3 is TGCGCCAGCAGCCAAGATGAGAGCAATCAGCCCCAGCATTTT.

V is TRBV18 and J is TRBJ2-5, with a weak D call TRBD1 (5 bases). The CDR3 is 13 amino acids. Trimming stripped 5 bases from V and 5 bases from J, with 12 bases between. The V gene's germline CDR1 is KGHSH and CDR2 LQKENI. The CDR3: CASSSGFGETQYF. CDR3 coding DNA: TGTGCCAGCTCATCAGGGTTCGGGGAGACCCAGTACTTC. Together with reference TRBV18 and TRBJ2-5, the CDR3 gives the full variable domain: NAGVMQNPRHLVRRRGQEARLRCSPMKGHSHVYWYRQLPEEGLKFMVYLQKENIIDESGMPKERFSAEFPKEGPSILRIQQVVRGDSAAYFCASSSGFGETQYFGPGTRLLVL.

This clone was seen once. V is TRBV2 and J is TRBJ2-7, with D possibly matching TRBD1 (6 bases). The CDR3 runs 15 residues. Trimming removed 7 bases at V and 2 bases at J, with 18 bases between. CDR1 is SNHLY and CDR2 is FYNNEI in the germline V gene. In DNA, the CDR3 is TGTGCCAGCATTGGCGGACAGATCACTACCTACGAGCAGTACTTC. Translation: CASIGGQITTYEQYF.

As DNA, the CDR3 is TGTGCCAGCAGCCCTGACACCCGGAATGGCTACACCTTC. Amino acids: CASSPDTRNGYTF. This chain joins TRBV5-6 and TRBJ1-2; D is unresolved. The CDR3 extends over 13 amino acids. V was trimmed by 4 bases and J by 6 bases, leaving 13 bases between them. Germline V gene data show CDR1 as SGHDT and CDR2 as YYEEEE. The complete variable domain, with remaining parts taken from reference TRBV5-6 and TRBJ1-2, reads DAGVTQSPTHLIKTRGQQVTLRCSPKSGHDTVSWYQQALGQGPQFIFQYYEEEERQRGNFPDRFSGHQFPNYSSELNVNALLLGDSALYLCASSPDTRNGYTFGSGTRLTVV.

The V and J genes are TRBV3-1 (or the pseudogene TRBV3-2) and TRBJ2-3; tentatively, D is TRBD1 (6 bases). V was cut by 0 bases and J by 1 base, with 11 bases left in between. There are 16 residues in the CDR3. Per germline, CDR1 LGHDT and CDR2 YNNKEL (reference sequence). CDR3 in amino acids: CASSQDWAGGTDTQYF. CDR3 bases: TGTGCCAGCAGCCAAGATTGGGCAGGGGGCACAGATACGCAGTATTTT.

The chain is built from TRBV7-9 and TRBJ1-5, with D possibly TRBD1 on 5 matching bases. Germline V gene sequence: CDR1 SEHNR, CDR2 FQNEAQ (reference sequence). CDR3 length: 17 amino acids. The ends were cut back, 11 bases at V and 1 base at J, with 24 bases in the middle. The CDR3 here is CADNREGLPVSNQPQHF. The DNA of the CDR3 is TGTGCCGATAATCGGGAGGGGCTCCCAGTAAGCAATCAGCCCCAGCATTTT.

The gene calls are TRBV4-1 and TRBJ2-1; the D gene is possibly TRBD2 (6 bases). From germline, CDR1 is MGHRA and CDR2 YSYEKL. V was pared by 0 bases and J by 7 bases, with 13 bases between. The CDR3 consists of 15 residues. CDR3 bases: TGCGCCAGCAGCCAAGAGACCGGGGGTGGGAATGAGCAGTTCTTC. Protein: CASSQETGGGNEQFF.

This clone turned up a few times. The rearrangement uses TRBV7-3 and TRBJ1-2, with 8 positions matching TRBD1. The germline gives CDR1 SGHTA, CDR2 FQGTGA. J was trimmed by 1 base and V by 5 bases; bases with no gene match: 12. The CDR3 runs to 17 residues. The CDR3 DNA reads TGTGCCAGCAGCGCACAGGGGGGGAAATTTTATAACTATGGCTACACCTTC. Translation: CASSAQGGKFYNYGYTF.

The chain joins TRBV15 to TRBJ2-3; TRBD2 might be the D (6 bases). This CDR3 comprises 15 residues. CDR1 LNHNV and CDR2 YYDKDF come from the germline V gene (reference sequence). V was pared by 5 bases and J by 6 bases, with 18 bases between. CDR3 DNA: TGTGCCACCAGCGCAGAGAGCGCTAGCGTGGATACGCAGTATTTT. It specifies CATSAESASVDTQYF.

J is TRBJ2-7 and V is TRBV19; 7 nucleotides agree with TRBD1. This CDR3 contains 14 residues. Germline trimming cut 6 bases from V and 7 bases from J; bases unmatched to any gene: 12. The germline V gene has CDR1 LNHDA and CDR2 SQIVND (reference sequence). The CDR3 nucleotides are TGTGCCAGTAGCAGTGACAGGGCCAACAGGGAGCAGTACTTC. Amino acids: CASSSDRANREQYF.

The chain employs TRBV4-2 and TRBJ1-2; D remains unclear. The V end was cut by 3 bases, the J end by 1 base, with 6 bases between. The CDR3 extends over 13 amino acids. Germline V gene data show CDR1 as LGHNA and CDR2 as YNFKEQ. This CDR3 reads CASSQEGNYGYTF. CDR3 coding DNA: TGTGCCAGCAGCCAGGAGGGTAACTATGGCTACACCTTC.

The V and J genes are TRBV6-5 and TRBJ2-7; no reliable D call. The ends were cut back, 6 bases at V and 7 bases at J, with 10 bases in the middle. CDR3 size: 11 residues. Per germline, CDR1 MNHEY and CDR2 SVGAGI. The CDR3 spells CASRALREQYF. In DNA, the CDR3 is TGTGCCAGCAGGGCTCTGAGGGAGCAGTACTTC.

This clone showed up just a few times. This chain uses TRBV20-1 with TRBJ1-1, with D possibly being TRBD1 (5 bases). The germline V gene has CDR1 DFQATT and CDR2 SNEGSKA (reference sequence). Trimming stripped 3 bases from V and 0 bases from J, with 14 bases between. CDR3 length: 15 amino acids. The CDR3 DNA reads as TGCAGTGCTAGTAATGCAGGGCTGATGAACACTGAAGCTTTCTTT. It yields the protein CSASNAGLMNTEAFF.

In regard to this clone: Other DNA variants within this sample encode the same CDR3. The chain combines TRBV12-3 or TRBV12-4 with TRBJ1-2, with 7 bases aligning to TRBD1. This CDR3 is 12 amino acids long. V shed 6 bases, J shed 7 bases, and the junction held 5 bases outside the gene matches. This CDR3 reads CASSRDRAGYTF. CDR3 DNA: TGTGCCAGCAGCCGAGACAGGGCTGGCTACACCTTC.

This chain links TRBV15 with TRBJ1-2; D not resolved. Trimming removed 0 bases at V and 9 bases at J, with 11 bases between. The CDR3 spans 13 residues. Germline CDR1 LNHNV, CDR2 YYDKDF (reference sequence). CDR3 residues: CATSRDMEVSYTF. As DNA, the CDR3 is TGTGCCACCAGCAGAGATATGGAGGTCAGCTACACCTTC.

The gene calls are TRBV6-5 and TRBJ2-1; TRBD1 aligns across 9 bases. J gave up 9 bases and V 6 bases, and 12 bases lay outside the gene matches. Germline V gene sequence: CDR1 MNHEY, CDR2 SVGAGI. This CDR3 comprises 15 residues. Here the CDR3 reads CASSLLGQGRTEQFF. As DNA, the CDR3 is TGTGCCAGCAGCCTTCTGGGACAGGGTCGAACTGAGCAGTTCTTC.